Listed below are T cell receptor beta chains from one sample, sequenced in a study of T cell responses to AZD1222 COVID-19 vaccine. This table comes from immunoSEQ multiplex PCR, and its TCRdb copy is limited to in-frame clones, with some not included. Of about 120,000 clones listed, about 90% are singletons. Source: peripheral blood, taken on day 0 of AZD1222 vaccination. The receptor set was obtained from an adult in good health. Both conserved end residues are part of each CDR3. The D gene is left open where the match is weak. Expanded clones get a size class; other rows say once, few or many, or leave the size out.

v_call	d_call	clone_size	j_call	cdr3_nt	cdr3_aa
TRBV28	.	.	TRBJ1-2	TGTGCCAGCAGGCTTACTAACTATGGCTACACCTTC	CASRLTNYGYTF
TRBV23-1	TRBD1	.	TRBJ2-5	TGCGCCCCCCCCGGGCAGTCTGCGGACAGGTTTAGGGAGACCCAGTACTTC	CAPPGQSADRFRETQYF
TRBV13	.	.	TRBJ2-7	TGTGCCAGCAGCCTAGGACAAGTCAATTCCTACGAGCAGTACTTC	CASSLGQVNSYEQYF
TRBV6-5	.	.	TRBJ1-1	TGTGCCAGCAACCCATATCTCACGAACACTGAAGCTTTCTTT	CASNPYLTNTEAFF
TRBV15	.	.	TRBJ1-1	TGTGCCACCAGCAGAGATAGTAATGAAGCTTTCTTT	CATSRDSNEAFF
TRBV2	TRBD2	.	TRBJ2-5	TGTGCCAGCAGAAGGACTAGCGGGAGGGAGACCCAGTACTTC	CASRRTSGRETQYF
TRBV6-4	.	.	TRBJ2-1	TGTGCCAGCAGCCTGGAAAGGAGCTACAATGAGCAGTTCTTC	CASSLERSYNEQFF
TRBV5-1	.	.	TRBJ1-5	TGCGCCAGCACCGAACCTATCCGGGAACACAATCAGCCCCAGCATTTT	CASTEPIREHNQPQHF
TRBV2	.	once	TRBJ2-1	TGTGCCAGCAGTAGCTCATTTAGCTCCTACAATGAGCAGTTCTTC	CASSSSFSSYNEQFF
TRBV9	.	.	TRBJ1-2	TGTGCCAGCAGCGGAGGGTGGCAGGGAATTCGCTACACCTTC	CASSGGWQGIRYTF
TRBV9	.	.	TRBJ1-5	TGTGCCAGCAGCGTAGGGTTGAGTCAGCCCCAGCATTTT	CASSVGLSQPQHF
TRBV10-3	.	.	TRBJ1-1	TGTGCCATCAGTGATAAGGTCCTGAACACTGAAGCTTTCTTT	CAISDKVLNTEAFF
TRBV19	.	.	TRBJ2-1	TGTGCCAGTAGTCTGTCAGGGGTTGTCAGGGGGGGCAATGAGCAGTTCTTC	CASSLSGVVRGGNEQFF
TRBV5-8	.	.	TRBJ1-5	TGTGCCAGCAGCTTGGGGGACGCCCATCAGCCCCAGCATTTT	CASSLGDAHQPQHF
TRBV5-1	.	.	TRBJ1-1	TGCGCCAGCAGCTCGTGGGAGGGCACTGAAGCTTTCTTT	CASSSWEGTEAFF
TRBV5-8	TRBD1	.	TRBJ1-2	TGTGCCAGCAGAGTACAGGGGGCGCTTGGCTACACCTTC	CASRVQGALGYTF
TRBV18	.	.	TRBJ2-5	TGTGCCAGCTCTCCTACGCCCCTCCTCGAAGAGACCCAGTACTTC	CASSPTPLLEETQYF
TRBV30	.	.	TRBJ2-6	TGTGCCTGGAGTCTGCACTCTGGGGCCAACGTCCTGACTTTC	CAWSLHSGANVLTF